This TCR beta chain was documented in a study of blood T cell repertoires in COVID-19. Overall study context: The study drew acute and convalescent COVID-19 samples from the United States, Italy and Spain. PBMCs, B-cell-depleted T cells, or T cells were the source of the cDNA or gDNA that made up the material.

Germline CDR1 LNHDA, CDR2 SQIVND (reference sequence). Trimming cost V 4 bases and J 1 base, with 7 bases left between them. The CDR3 length is 13 residues. In the original processing: Amplified reference gene primers provided the basis for estimating nucleated cell counts. Assay: immunoSEQ multiplex PCR; the TCRdb copy retains only in-frame clones and omits some. D and trimming come from the DNA, and the V and J calls and clone size come from that table. The top ten clones hold under 3% of a sample with about 360,000 clones, roughly 86% of them seen once. This clonotype was sampled from a human donor in a cohort sampled during active COVID-19. The gene calls are TRBV19 and TRBJ1-1; unclear D gene. Sequenced material: peripheral blood. CDR3 coding DNA: TGTGCCAGTAGTAGGAGTAGGAACACTGAAGCTTTCTTT. Translated: CASSRSRNTEAFF. Supplemented by reference TRBV19 and TRBJ1-1, the full variable domain reads DGGITQSPKYLFRKEGQNVTLSCEQNLNHDAMYWYRQDPGQGLRLIYYSQIVNDFQKGDIAEGYSVSREKKESFPLTVTSAQKNPTAFYLCASSRSRNTEAFFGQGTRLTVV.